Listed below are T cell receptor beta chains from one sample, sequenced in a study of cytotoxic CD8 clonotypes in ibrutinib-treated CLL. Profiling relied on immunoSEQ multiplex PCR, and the TCRdb table lists in-frame clones only, not all of them. Here the sample spans approximately 150,000 clones, 88% being singletons. Source: PBMCs, taken at disease progression, from a patient treated with ibrutinib. These TCRs come from a human donor with chronic lymphocytic leukemia. Each CDR3 is given with its conserved first and last residue. D genes are given only for firm matches. Not every row has a clone size; where given, it reads once, few, many or a size class.

abundance	v_gene	j_gene	d_gene	CDR3aa	CDR3nt
.	TRBV7-6	TRBJ2-7	.	CASSLAEGIEQYF	TGTGCCAGCAGCTTAGCGGAGGGCATCGAGCAGTACTTC
.	TRBV4-3	TRBJ1-1	.	CASSRRGLDTEAFF	TGCGCCAGCAGCCGCAGGGGACTCGACACTGAAGCTTTCTTT
.	TRBV2	TRBJ2-7	TRBD1	CASRRTGFSYEQYF	TGTGCCAGCCGTCGGACAGGGTTCTCCTACGAGCAGTACTTC
few	TRBV7-3	TRBJ2-1	TRBD2	CASSRTSGSDEQFF	TGTGCCAGCAGTCGGACTAGCGGGAGCGATGAGCAGTTCTTC
.	TRBV5-1	TRBJ1-1	.	CASSLGSGWANTEAFF	TGCGCCAGCAGCTTGGGGTCTGGATGGGCGAACACTGAAGCTTTCTTT
.	TRBV2	TRBJ2-7	TRBD2	CASKRLAGAMNSYEQYF	TGTGCCAGCAAGAGGCTAGCGGGAGCAATGAACTCCTACGAGCAGTACTTC
.	TRBV7-3	TRBJ2-3	.	CASSPRHREGGTQYF	TGTGCCAGCAGCCCTCGACACAGGGAAGGGGGTACGCAGTATTTT
once	TRBV27	TRBJ1-2	TRBD1	CASSPRQGAYGYTF	TGTGCCAGCAGTCCACGACAGGGTGCCTATGGCTACACCTTC
few	TRBV6-5	TRBJ1-2	TRBD1	CASSYSGQGFGYTF	TGTGCCAGCAGTTACTCGGGACAGGGTTTTGGCTACACCTTC
.	TRBV29-1	TRBJ2-7	TRBD1	CSVKRTGSTYEQYF	TGCAGCGTCAAGAGGACAGGGAGTACCTACGAGCAGTACTTC
once	TRBV29-1	TRBJ1-2	TRBD1	CSVERTGDGYTF	TGCAGCGTTGAGAGGACAGGGGATGGCTACACCTTC
.	TRBV23-1	TRBJ2-7	.	CAQSTASETYEQYF	TGCGCCCAAAGCACGGCCTCAGAGACCTACGAGCAGTACTTC
.	TRBV19	TRBJ1-1	TRBD1	CASSPKNRGRTEAFF	TGTGCCAGTAGCCCTAAAAACAGGGGGCGCACTGAAGCTTTCTTT
.	TRBV5-5	TRBJ1-1	.	CASSLDTPNTEAFF	TGTGCCAGCAGCTTGGACACACCGAACACTGAAGCTTTCTTT
.	TRBV9	TRBJ2-7	.	CASSPEGGQFVYEQYF	TGTGCCAGCAGCCCTGAAGGGGGGCAATTTGTCTACGAGCAGTACTTC
.	TRBV6-5	TRBJ1-2	TRBD1	CASSRDRDYGYTF	TGTGCCAGCAGCAGGGACAGGGACTATGGCTACACCTTC
few	TRBV11-3	TRBJ2-1	TRBD1	CASSLGGQGYNEQFF	TGTGCCAGCAGCTTAGGAGGACAGGGGTACAATGAGCAGTTCTTC
.	TRBV7-2	TRBJ1-3	TRBD1	CASSLARDRGPFSGNTIYF	TGTGCCAGCAGCTTAGCGCGGGACAGGGGACCCTTCTCTGGAAACACCATATATTTT
.	TRBV15	TRBJ1-2	TRBD1	CATSTEGTGYGYTF	TGTGCCACCAGCACCGAAGGGACAGGGTATGGCTACACCTTC
.	TRBV6-1	TRBJ2-2	.	CASSLVNTGELFF	TGTGCCAGCAGCTTGGTGAACACCGGGGAGCTGTTTTTT
.	TRBV19	TRBJ1-5	.	CASSRRDRYNQPQHF	TGTGCCAGTAGCCGACGAGACAGGTACAATCAGCCCCAGCATTTT
few	TRBV11-2	TRBJ1-2	.	CASSFGAWGRDGYTF	TGTGCCAGCAGTTTTGGGGCATGGGGGCGCGATGGCTACACCTTC
.	TRBV2	TRBJ2-5	TRBD1	CASSPQGSTETQYF	TGTGCCAGCAGTCCACAGGGGTCCACAGAGACCCAGTACTTC
.	TRBV7-8	TRBJ1-5	.	CASSLERLSNQPQHF	TGTGCCAGCAGCTTAGAACGGCTTAGCAATCAGCCCCAGCATTTT
.	TRBV4-1	TRBJ2-3	.	CASRDRDPGTDTQYF	TGCGCCAGCAGGGACCGGGACCCGGGGACAGATACGCAGTATTTT
once	TRBV9	TRBJ1-4	.	CASSANPGATNEKLFF	TGTGCCAGCAGCGCGAACCCAGGGGCAACTAATGAAAAACTGTTTTTT
.	TRBV29-1	TRBJ2-7	TRBD2	CSAGAGAPYEQYF	TGCAGCGCTGGAGCGGGAGCTCCCTACGAGCAGTACTTC
.	TRBV28	TRBJ2-7	.	CASSFNRYEQYF	TGTGCCAGCAGTTTTAACCGCTACGAGCAGTACTTC
.	TRBV6-5	TRBJ1-4	.	CASRTGGMVEKLFF	TGTGCCAGCAGGACCGGGGGCATGGTTGAAAAACTGTTTTTT
once	TRBV5-6	TRBJ1-5	.	CASSMGGNQPQHF	TGTGCCAGCAGCATGGGGGGGAATCAGCCCCAGCATTTT
.	TRBV18	TRBJ1-1	TRBD1	CASSPGQASGDTEAFF	TGTGCCAGCTCACCTGGACAGGCGTCAGGTGACACTGAAGCTTTCTTT
.	TRBV29-1	TRBJ1-2	.	CSVVRQVQGYTF	TGCAGCGTTGTTAGACAGGTTCAAGGCTACACCTTC
.	TRBV28	TRBJ1-1	TRBD1	CASTLVDRANEAFF	TGTGCCAGCACCCTTGTAGACAGGGCTAATGAAGCTTTCTTT
.	TRBV6-5	TRBJ2-1	TRBD2	CASSYWTSKDNEQFF	TGTGCCAGCAGTTACTGGACTAGTAAAGACAATGAGCAGTTCTTC
.	TRBV9	TRBJ2-3	TRBD2	CASSVAGLAGPDTQYF	TGTGCCAGCAGCGTAGCCGGACTAGCGGGTCCAGATACGCAGTATTTT